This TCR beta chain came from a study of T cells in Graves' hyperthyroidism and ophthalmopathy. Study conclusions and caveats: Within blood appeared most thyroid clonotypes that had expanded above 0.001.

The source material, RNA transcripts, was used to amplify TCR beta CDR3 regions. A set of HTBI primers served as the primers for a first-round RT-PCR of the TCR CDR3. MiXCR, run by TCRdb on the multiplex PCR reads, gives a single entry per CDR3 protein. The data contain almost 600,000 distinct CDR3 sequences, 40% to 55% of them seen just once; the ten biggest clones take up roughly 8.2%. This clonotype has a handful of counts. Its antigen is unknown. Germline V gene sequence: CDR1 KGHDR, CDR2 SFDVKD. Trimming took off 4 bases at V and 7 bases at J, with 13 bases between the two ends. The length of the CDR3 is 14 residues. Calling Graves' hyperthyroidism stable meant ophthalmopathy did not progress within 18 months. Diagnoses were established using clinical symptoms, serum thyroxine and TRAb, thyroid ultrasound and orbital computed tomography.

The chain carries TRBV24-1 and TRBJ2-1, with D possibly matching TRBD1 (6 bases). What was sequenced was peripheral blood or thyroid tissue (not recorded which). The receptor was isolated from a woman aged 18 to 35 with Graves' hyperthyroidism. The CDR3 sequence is CATSEGAGWNEQFF. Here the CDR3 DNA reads TGTGCCACCAGTGAGGGGGCAGGGTGGAATGAGCAGTTCTTC.